Below are 16 T cell receptor beta chains sequenced from a single sample in a study of blood T cell repertoires in COVID-19. Sequencing used immunoSEQ multiplex PCR; TCRdb keeps in-frame clones, though not all of them. The data show a few hundred thousand clones, around four fifths seen once. Sample: PBMCs or T cells enriched from blood (not recorded which). All receptors derive from a man in his forties or fifties who had recovered from COVID-19.

The CDR3 nucleotides read TGCGCCAGCAGCTCCAAGTCACAGGGGGCGGTGGGCTACACCTTC. It translates to CASSSKSQGAVGYTF. The rearrangement joins TRBV5-1 to TRBJ1-2; TRBD1 matches 9 bases. V trimming: 3 bases; J trimming: 8 bases; junction bases outside the gene matches: 11. The CDR3 runs to 15 residues. Germline assignment: CDR1 SGHRS and CDR2 YFSETQ.

The rearrangement links TRBV6-2 or TRBV6-3 to TRBJ1-2; 7 bases line up with TRBD1. This CDR3 contains 13 residues. From germline, CDR1 is MNHEY and CDR2 SVGEGT. Trimming took 5 bases from V and 7 from J; bases not matched to a gene: 7. The CDR3 is CASSLQGGGGYTF. CDR3 DNA sequence: TGTGCCAGCAGTCTCCAGGGGGGAGGTGGCTACACCTTC.

The V and J genes are TRBV3-1 (or the pseudogene TRBV3-2) and TRBJ2-7; 8 nucleotides agree with TRBD2. The V gene end was trimmed by 1 base and the J gene end by 4 bases; junction bases not matched to a gene: 6. From germline, CDR1 is LGHDT and CDR2 YNNKEL (reference sequence). The CDR3 is 15 residues long. DNA for the CDR3: TGTGCCAGCAGCCAAGCAACGGGAGGGCCATACGAGCAGTACTTC. Protein product: CASSQATGGPYEQYF.

This chain connects TRBV19 to TRBJ1-4, with D unresolved. The length of the CDR3 is 14 residues. Germline values: CDR1 LNHDA, CDR2 SQIVND (reference sequence). V lost 3 bases to trimming and J lost 3 bases, with 8 bases between them. The CDR3 nucleotides read TGTGCCAGTAGTATTCAGGCCTCTAATGAAAAACTGTTTTTT. This codes for CASSIQASNEKLFF.

V is TRBV19 and J is TRBJ1-5, with D possibly TRBD1 on 5 matching bases. CDR3 size: 15 residues. Between the trimmed V and J ends, which lost 6 bases and 0 bases, there was a span of 12 bases. Germline values: CDR1 LNHDA, CDR2 SQIVND (reference sequence). The CDR3, as DNA: TGTGCCAGTAGACAGGTGGACCTTAGCAATCAGCCCCAGCATTTT. This translates into CASRQVDLSNQPQHF.

The gene calls are TRBV7-3 and TRBJ2-7; 7 nucleotides line up with TRBD1. Germline-derived CDR1 and CDR2 are SGHTA and FQGTGA. The CDR3 runs 16 residues. Trimming cost V 5 bases and J 4 bases; bases outside gene matches: 14. CDR3 in DNA: TGTGCCAGCAGCCCCCACCCCCGGGACAGCTTGTACGAGCAGTACTTC. Translation: CASSPHPRDSLYEQYF. The whole variable domain, remainder taken from reference TRBV7-3 and TRBJ2-7, is GAGVSQTPSNKVTEKGKYVELRCDPISGHTALYWYRQSLGQGPEFLIYFQGTGAADDSGLPNDRFFAVRPEGSVSTLKIQRTERGDSAVYLCASSPHPRDSLYEQYFGPGTRLTVT.

This clone came up once. Other DNA sequences in the sample encode the same CDR3. The rearrangement joins TRBV19 to TRBJ2-7; a possible D gene is TRBD2 (5 bases). Germline V CDR1 and CDR2: LNHDA, SQIVND (reference sequence). The CDR3 is 12 residues long. Trimming removed 3 bases from V and 5 bases from J, with 8 bases in between. DNA for the CDR3: TGTGCCAGTAGTATCGGGGTTGACGAGCAGTACTTC. Protein product: CASSIGVDEQYF.

CDR3 region: CASSPGPGSEQYF. In DNA, the CDR3 is TGTGCCAGCAGTCCGGGCCCCGGGAGCGAGCAGTACTTC. The gene calls are TRBV6-5 and TRBJ2-7; TRBD2 is a possible D gene (6 bases). Looked up from germline, CDR1 is MNHEY and CDR2 is SVGAGI. The CDR3 spans 13 residues. Trimming stripped 5 bases from V and 6 bases from J, with 14 bases between.

This chain connects TRBV30 to TRBJ2-1; D may be TRBD1 (6 bases). V lost 2 bases, J lost 0 bases, and 11 bases lay in between. CDR3 length: 15 amino acids. The germline CDR1 and CDR2 sequences are GTSNPN and SVGIG (reference sequence). This chain's CDR3 is CAWSSGQSSYNEQFF. CDR3 bases: TGTGCCTGGAGTTCAGGACAGAGCTCCTACAATGAGCAGTTCTTC. Using reference TRBV30 and TRBJ2-1 for the parts outside the CDR3, the full variable domain is SQTIHQWPATLVQPVGSPLSLECTVEGTSNPNLYWYRQAAGRGLQLLFYSVGIGQISSEVPQNLSASRPQDRQFILSSKKLLLSDSGFYLCAWSSGQSSYNEQFFGPGTRLTVL.

The rearrangement uses TRBV19 and TRBJ1-3; tentative D call: TRBD1 (6 bases). Deletions cut 5 bases from V and 0 bases from J, with 11 bases between. This CDR3 is built from 15 residues. Germline CDR1 reads LNHDA; CDR2 reads SQIVND (reference sequence). The CDR3 spells CASSVDRFSGNTIYF. CDR3 DNA: TGTGCCAGTAGTGTCGACAGGTTCTCTGGAAACACCATATATTTT. The variable domain in full, completed from reference TRBV19 and TRBJ1-3, reads DGGITQSPKYLFRKEGQNVTLSCEQNLNHDAMYWYRQDPGQGLRLIYYSQIVNDFQKGDIAEGYSVSREKKESFPLTVTSAQKNPTAFYLCASSVDRFSGNTIYFGEGSWLTVV.

This chain joins TRBV3-1 (or the pseudogene TRBV3-2) and TRBJ1-2; possibly TRBD1 for D (5 bases). The germline gives CDR1 LGHDT, CDR2 YNNKEL (reference sequence). The CDR3 is 12 residues long. Trimming took off 8 bases at V and 5 bases at J, with 12 bases between the two ends. This chain's CDR3 is CASATGAYGYTF. CDR3 sequence (DNA): TGTGCCAGCGCCACTGGGGCTTATGGCTACACCTTC.

This clone was seen a few times. V gene TRBV11-2 combines with J gene TRBJ1-6; 11 bases are a match to TRBD1. The CDR3 covers 15 residues. CDR1 and CDR2 from the germline V gene are SGHAT and FQNNGV. Trimming took 6 bases from V and 7 from J; bases not matched to a gene: 5. The CDR3 loop is CASSWDRGENSPLHF. The CDR3 DNA follows: TGTGCCAGCAGTTGGGACAGGGGGGAGAATTCACCCCTCCACTTT.

V and J are TRBV27 and TRBJ2-7; 9 bases map to TRBD1. Unmatched junction bases numbered 8, after V lost 4 bases and J lost 4 bases. The CDR3 covers 15 residues. Germline V gene lookup returns CDR1 MNHEY and CDR2 SMNVEV (reference sequence). The CDR3 bases are TGTGCCAGCAGTTCCTCGGGACAGGGTTCTTACGAGCAGTACTTC. Amino acid sequence: CASSSSGQGSYEQYF.

The chain uses TRBV7-5 and TRBJ2-1; TRBD1, the table's D call, was not compared with the DNA. TRBV7-5 is a known pseudogene. There are 14 residues in the CDR3. CDR3 bases: TGTGCCAGACACTATACAGGGCAGGTCAATGAGCAGTTCTTC. Its translation is CARHYTGQVNEQFF.

This clone appeared many times. The rearrangement joins TRBV19 to TRBJ1-1; 9 bases fit TRBD1. V trimming: 3 bases; J trimming: 4 bases; junction bases outside the gene matches: 12. Germline CDR1 reads LNHDA; CDR2 reads SQIVND (reference sequence). This CDR3 has 17 residues. CDR3 in amino acids: CASSIRPGTGRVTEAFF. The CDR3 DNA reads as TGTGCCAGTAGTATTCGTCCCGGGACAGGGAGGGTCACTGAAGCTTTCTTT.

The chain has TRBV7-6 and TRBJ2-2; 11 nucleotides line up with TRBD2. Germline V gene data show CDR1 as SGHVS and CDR2 as FNYEAQ. The V segment lost 2 bases and the J segment 3 bases; nucleotides outside the gene matches: 8. This CDR3 is built from 18 residues. The CDR3 nucleotides are TGTGCCAGCAGCTTAACAGTAGCGGGAGGGCGGGACACCGGGGAGCTGTTTTTT. Residues: CASSLTVAGGRDTGELFF.